There are many counts of the clone carrying this TCR beta chain. What it binds is unknown. Trimming removed 2 bases from V and 6 bases from J, with 17 bases in between. This CDR3 spans 16 amino acids. CDR1 is SEHNR, CDR2 FQNEAQ, per germline (reference sequence). These data originate in a study of T cells in Graves' hyperthyroidism and ophthalmopathy. Study observations and caveats: Blood shared most expanded thyroid clonotypes above 0.001.

What was amplified from RNA transcripts were TCR beta CDR3 regions. The TCR CDR3 was amplified in a first-round RT-PCR using the HTBI primer set. One entry per CDR3 protein results from TCRdb running MiXCR on the multiplex PCR reads. The sample holds 330,000 or so distinct CDR3 sequences; roughly 19% are singletons and the top ten take under 45%. Uncontrolled infection, other autoimmune disease, pregnancy or lactation led to exclusion. Diagnosis rested on symptoms, serum thyroxine and TRAb, thyroid ultrasound, and orbital computed tomography. This sequence joins TRBV7-9 and TRBJ2-1, with D possibly matching TRBD2 (5 bases). The TCR was taken from a man in his fifties or sixties with Graves' ophthalmopathy. Material: blood. In DNA, the CDR3 is TGTGCCAGCAGCTTATTAGGTCAACACCGGGGCAATGAGCAGTTCTTC. It specifies CASSLLGQHRGNEQFF. Full variable domain (remainder filled in from reference TRBV7-9 and TRBJ2-1): DTGVSQNPRHKITKRGQNVTFRCDPISEHNRLYWYRQTLGQGPEFLTYFQNEAQLEKSRLLSDRFSAERPKGSFSTLEIQRTEQGDSAMYLCASSLLGQHRGNEQFFGPGTRLTVL.